The sequence of this T cell receptor beta chain was determined in a study of shared clonotypes between healthy human individuals. Study-wide context: Per donor, CD8 memory used one plate, CD8 naive used two, CD4 memory used three and CD4 naive used three. Whole-study results and caveats: Non-shared clonotypes displayed generation probabilities falling below those of clonotypes present in all four donors.

This table comes from immunoSEQ multiplex PCR, and its TCRdb copy is limited to in-frame clones, with some not included. The sample contains millions of clones, roughly 95% of which appear only once. Germline CDR1 reads ENHRY; CDR2 reads SYGVKD. V was clipped by 0 bases and J by 5 bases, with 17 bases between them. The CDR3 has 16 amino acids. Only one count was recorded for this clone. Its cognate antigen is unknown. The donors, healthy adults who were HIV-negative, had experienced no recent acute infections or vaccinations. The chain couples TRBV10-3 to TRBJ2-7; a possible D gene is TRBD2 (5 bases). The sample consisted of naive CD4+ T cells sorted from blood. Specified subset: CD45RA+ positively selected. The receptor was isolated from a young man in good health. The CDR3 reads CAISESMTIPPNEQYF. In DNA, the CDR3 is TGTGCCATCAGTGAGTCGATGACTATCCCCCCCAACGAGCAGTACTTC.